This TCR beta chain appears in the sequencing data of a study of radiotherapy plus CTLA-4 blockade in lung cancer. This clone was seen more than once but under ten times. The V end lost 5 bases, the J end lost 4 bases, and 11 bases lay between the germline ends. In germline, CDR1 is SGDLS, CDR2 YYNGEE. CDR3 length: 13 amino acids. Some clones are missing from TCRdb's copy, which holds only in-frame ones; the method was immunoSEQ multiplex PCR. Of roughly 66,000 clones in the sample, approximately 83% were seen once. This specimen was peripheral blood, taken from a patient treated with radiotherapy plus ipilimumab. The chain employs TRBV9 and TRBJ2-3, with D perhaps matching TRBD1 (6 bases). The TCR was taken from a human donor with non-small cell lung cancer who had a partial response to radiotherapy plus ipilimumab. CDR3 residues: CASSVQGPDTQYF. In DNA form, the CDR3 reads TGTGCCAGCAGTGTACAGGGTCCAGATACGCAGTATTTT.